A selection of T cell receptor beta chains follows, all from one sample in a study of T cell responses to AZD1222 COVID-19 vaccine. Clones were sequenced by immunoSEQ multiplex PCR, and TCRdb holds only the in-frame ones, with some missing. Of some 110,000 clones in the sample, roughly 86% were seen once. The material sequenced was peripheral blood, taken 28 days after the second AZD1222 dose. These TCRs come from an adult who received the AZD1222 COVID-19 vaccine. The CDR3 runs from the conserved cysteine through the conserved F or W. A D gene is named only where the DNA matches it firmly.

V	length	J	D	DNA	CDR3
TRBV5-8	16	TRBJ2-1	NA	TGTGCCAGCAGCGAGGAAGGTACGAGCTCCTACAATGAGCAGTTCTTC	CASSEEGTSSYNEQFF
TRBV6-6	14	TRBJ1-5	NA	TGTGCCAGCAGTTATTCTGGGGGTAGCCAGCCCCAGCATTTT	CASSYSGGSQPQHF
TRBV6-2/TRBV6-3	15	TRBJ1-5	TRBD1	TGTGCCAGCAGTTACACGACAGGGACGGTTCAGCCCCAGCATTTT	CASSYTTGTVQPQHF
TRBV6-1	13	TRBJ2-1	NA	TGTGCCAGCAGTGAAAGGTTCCTGCAGGAACAGTTCTTC	CASSERFLQEQFF
TRBV3-1/TRBV3-2	15	TRBJ1-2	NA	TGTGCCAGCAGCCTTACAGGTATATCCGTATATGGCTACACCTTC	CASSLTGISVYGYTF
TRBV7-3	17	TRBJ2-1	TRBD2	TGTGCCAGCAGCCGCAATGGTGCGGGAGGGAATGTTTATGAGCAGTTCTTC	CASSRNGAGGNVYEQFF
TRBV5-6	16	TRBJ2-7	NA	TGTGCCAGCAGCTTGGCCATCGGACGCCAGACCTACGAGCAGTACTTC	CASSLAIGRQTYEQYF
TRBV5-6	12	TRBJ2-7	NA	TGTGCCAGCCCTACAGACTCCTACGAGCAGTACTTC	CASPTDSYEQYF
TRBV7-2	15	TRBJ2-5	NA	TGTGCCAGCAGCTTAGCGAGGGGGACTCAAGAGACCCAGTACTTC	CASSLARGTQETQYF
TRBV5-1	15	TRBJ2-5	TRBD2	TGCGCCAGCAGCTTGGATGGCGGGAGGGTGGAGACCCAGTACTTC	CASSLDGGRVETQYF
TRBV7-9	13	TRBJ2-7	NA	TGTGCCAGCAGCCTACAAGACGGACTTGAGCAGTACTTC	CASSLQDGLEQYF
TRBV9	14	TRBJ1-2	NA	TGTGCCAGCAGCCCCTCCCGAAGTGGCTATGGCTACACCTTC	CASSPSRSGYGYTF
TRBV9	17	TRBJ2-2	TRBD2	TGTGCCAGCAGCATAAGCAGACTAGCGGGGAACACCGGGGAGCTGTTTTTT	CASSISRLAGNTGELFF